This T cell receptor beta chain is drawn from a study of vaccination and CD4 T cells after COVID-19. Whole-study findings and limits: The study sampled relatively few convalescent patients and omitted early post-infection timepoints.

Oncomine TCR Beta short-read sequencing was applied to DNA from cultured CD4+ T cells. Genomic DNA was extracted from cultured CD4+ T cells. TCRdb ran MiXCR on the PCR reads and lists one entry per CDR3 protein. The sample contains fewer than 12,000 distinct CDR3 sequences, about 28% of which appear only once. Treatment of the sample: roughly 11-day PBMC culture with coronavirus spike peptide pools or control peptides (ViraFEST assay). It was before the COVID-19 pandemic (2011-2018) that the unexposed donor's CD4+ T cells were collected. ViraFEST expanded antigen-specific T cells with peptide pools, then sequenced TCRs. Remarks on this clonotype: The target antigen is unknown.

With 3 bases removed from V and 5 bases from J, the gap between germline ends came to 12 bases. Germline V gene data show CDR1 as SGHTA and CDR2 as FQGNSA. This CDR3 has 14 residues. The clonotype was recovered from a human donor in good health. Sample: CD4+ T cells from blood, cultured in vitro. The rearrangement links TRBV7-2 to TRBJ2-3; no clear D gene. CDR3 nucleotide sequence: TGTGCCAGCAGCTTTGCCCTAGGTGGAGATACGCAGTATTTT. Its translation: CASSFALGGDTQYF.